This T cell receptor beta chain was recovered during a study of PD-1 blockade in classical Hodgkin lymphoma. In germline, CDR1 is SGHRS, CDR2 YFSETQ. V gave up 3 bases and J gave up 5 bases; unmatched junction bases: 10. The CDR3 is 15 amino acids. The table came from immunoSEQ multiplex PCR; TCRdb's copy has only in-frame clones and leaves some out. This sample has some 70,000 clones, with about 94% found just once. As regards this clone: What it binds is not known.

Time point indicated: newly diagnosed, previously untreated cHL patient sample. Untreated, newly diagnosed classical Hodgkin lymphoma PBMCs were used for comparison. Study observations and caveats: Relative to healthy donors, newly diagnosed patients reportedly had lower baseline TCR diversity, which was reported as lower still in relapsed/refractory patients.

This chain links TRBV5-1 with TRBJ1-2, with TRBD1 matching 7 bases. Input material: peripheral blood mononuclear cells (PBMCs). The clonotype originates from a human donor with classical Hodgkin lymphoma. CDR3 bases: TGCGCCAGCAGCTCACTGGTGACAGGGAATTATGGCTACACCTTC. Its protein product is CASSSLVTGNYGYTF.